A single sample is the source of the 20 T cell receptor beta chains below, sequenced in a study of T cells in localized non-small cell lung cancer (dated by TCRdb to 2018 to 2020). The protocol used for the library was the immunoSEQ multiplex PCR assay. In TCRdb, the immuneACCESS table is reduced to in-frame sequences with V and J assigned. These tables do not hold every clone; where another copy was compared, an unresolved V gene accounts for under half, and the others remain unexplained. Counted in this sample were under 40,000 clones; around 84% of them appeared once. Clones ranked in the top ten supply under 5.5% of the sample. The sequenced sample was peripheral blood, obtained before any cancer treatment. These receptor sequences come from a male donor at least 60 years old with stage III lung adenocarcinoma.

For the CDR3, the DNA is TGTGCCAGCAGCCCGATTCCGACAGGAGATACCTACAATGAGCAGTTCTTC. It yields the protein CASSPIPTGDTYNEQFF. This chain connects TRBV7-6 to TRBJ2-1, with D tentatively TRBD1 (6 bases). V was trimmed by 5 bases and J by 2 bases, leaving 19 bases between them. The CDR3 spans 17 residues. The germline CDR1 and CDR2 sequences are SGHVS and FNYEAQ.

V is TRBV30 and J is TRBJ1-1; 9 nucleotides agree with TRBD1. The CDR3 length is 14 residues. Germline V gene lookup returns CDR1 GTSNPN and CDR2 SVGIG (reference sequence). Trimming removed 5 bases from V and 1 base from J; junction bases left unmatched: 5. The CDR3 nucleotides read TGTGCCTGGGCCGGACAGGGGAGGAACACTGAAGCTTTCTTT. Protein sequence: CAWAGQGRNTEAFF.

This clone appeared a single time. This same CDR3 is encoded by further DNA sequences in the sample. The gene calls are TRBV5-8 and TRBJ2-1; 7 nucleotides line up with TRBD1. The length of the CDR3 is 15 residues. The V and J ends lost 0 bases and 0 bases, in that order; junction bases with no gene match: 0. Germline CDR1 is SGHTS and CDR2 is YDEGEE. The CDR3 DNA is TGTGCCAGCAGCTTGGGGGACAGCTCCTACAATGAGCAGTTCTTC. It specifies CASSLGDSSYNEQFF.

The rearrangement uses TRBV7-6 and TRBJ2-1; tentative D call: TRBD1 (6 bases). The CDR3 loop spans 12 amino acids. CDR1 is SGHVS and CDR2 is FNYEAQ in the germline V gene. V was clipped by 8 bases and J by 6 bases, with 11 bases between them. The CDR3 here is CASSQGSNEQFF. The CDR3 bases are TGTGCCAGCTCCCAGGGGAGCAATGAGCAGTTCTTC. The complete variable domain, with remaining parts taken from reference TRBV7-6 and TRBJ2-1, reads GAGVSQSPRYKVTKRGQDVALRCDPISGHVSLYWYRQALGQGPEFLTYFNYEAQQDKSGLPNDRFSAERPEGSISTLTIQRTEQRDSAMYRCASSQGSNEQFFGPGTRLTVL.

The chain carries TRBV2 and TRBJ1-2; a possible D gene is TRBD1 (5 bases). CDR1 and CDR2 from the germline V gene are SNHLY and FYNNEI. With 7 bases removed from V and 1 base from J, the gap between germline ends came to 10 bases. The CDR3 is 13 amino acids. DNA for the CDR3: TGTGCCAGCACTCTGACAGATAACTATGGCTACACCTTC. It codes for CASTLTDNYGYTF. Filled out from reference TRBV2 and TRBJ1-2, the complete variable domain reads EPEVTQTPSHQVTQMGQEVILRCVPISNHLYFYWYRQILGQKVEFLVSFYNNEISEKSEIFDDQFSVERPDGSNFTLKIRSTKLEDSAMYFCASTLTDNYGYTFGSGTRLTVV.

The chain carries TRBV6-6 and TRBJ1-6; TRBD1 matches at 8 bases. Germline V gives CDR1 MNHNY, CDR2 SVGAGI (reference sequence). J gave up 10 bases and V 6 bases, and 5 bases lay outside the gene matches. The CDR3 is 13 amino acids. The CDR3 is CASRQTGASPLHF. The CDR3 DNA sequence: TGTGCCAGCAGACAGACAGGGGCCTCACCCCTCCACTTT.

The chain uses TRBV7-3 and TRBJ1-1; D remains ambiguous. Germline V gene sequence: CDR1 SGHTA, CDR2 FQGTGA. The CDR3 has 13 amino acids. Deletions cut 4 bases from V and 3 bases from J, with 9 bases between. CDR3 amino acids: CASSSERYTEAFF. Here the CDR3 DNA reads TGTGCCAGCAGCTCCGAACGATACACTGAAGCTTTCTTT.

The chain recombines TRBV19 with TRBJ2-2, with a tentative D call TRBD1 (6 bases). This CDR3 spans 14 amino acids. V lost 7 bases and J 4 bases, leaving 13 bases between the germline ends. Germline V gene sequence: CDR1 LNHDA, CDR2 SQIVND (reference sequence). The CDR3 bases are TGTGCCAGTACCATAACAGGGTCCACCGGGGAGCTGTTTTTT. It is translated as CASTITGSTGELFF.

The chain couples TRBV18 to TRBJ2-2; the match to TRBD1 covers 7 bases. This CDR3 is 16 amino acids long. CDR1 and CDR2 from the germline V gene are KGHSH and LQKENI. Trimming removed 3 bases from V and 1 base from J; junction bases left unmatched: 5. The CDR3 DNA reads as TGTGCCAGCTCACCGGACAGGCCTAGGAACACCGGGGAGCTGTTTTTT. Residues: CASSPDRPRNTGELFF.

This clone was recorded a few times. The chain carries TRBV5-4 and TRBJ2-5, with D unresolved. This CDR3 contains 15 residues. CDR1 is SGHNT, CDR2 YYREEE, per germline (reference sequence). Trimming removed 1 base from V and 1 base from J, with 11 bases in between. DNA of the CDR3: TGTGCCAGCAGCTTGAATACGGCTACCCAAGAGACCCAGTACTTC. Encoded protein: CASSLNTATQETQYF. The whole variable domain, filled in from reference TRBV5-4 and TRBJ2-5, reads ETGVTQSPTHLIKTRGQQVTLRCSSQSGHNTVSWYQQALGQGPQFIFQYYREEENGRGNFPPRFSGLQFPNYSSELNVNALELDDSALYLCASSLNTATQETQYFGPGTRLLVL.

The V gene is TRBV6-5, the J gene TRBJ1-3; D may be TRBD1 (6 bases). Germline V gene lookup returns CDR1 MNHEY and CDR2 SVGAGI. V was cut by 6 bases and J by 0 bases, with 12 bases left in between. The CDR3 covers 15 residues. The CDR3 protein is CASSTTGLSGNTIYF. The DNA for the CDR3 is TGTGCCAGCAGCACGACAGGCCTCTCTGGAAACACCATATATTTT.

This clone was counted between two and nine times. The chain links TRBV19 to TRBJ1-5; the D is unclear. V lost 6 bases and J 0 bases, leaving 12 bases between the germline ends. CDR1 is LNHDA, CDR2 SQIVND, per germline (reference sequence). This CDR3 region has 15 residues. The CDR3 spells CASRADTASNQPQHF. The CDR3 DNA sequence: TGTGCCAGTAGAGCGGATACAGCTAGCAATCAGCCCCAGCATTTT.

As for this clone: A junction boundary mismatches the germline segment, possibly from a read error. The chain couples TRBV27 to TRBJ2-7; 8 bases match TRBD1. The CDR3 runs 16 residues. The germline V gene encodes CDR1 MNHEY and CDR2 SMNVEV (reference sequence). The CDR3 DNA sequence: TGTGCCAGCAGTCCTGGCCCGGGACAGGCTTCCTTCGAGCAGTACTTC. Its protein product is CASSPGPGQASFEQYF.

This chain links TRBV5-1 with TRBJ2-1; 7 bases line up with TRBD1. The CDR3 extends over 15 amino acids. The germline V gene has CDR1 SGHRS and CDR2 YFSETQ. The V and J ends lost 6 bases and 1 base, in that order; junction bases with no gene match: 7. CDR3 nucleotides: TGCGCCAGCACGTTGACAGGGTCATCCTACAATGAGCAGTTCTTC. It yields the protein CASTLTGSSYNEQFF. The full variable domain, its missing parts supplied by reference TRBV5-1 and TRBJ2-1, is KAGVTQTPRYLIKTRGQQVTLSCSPISGHRSVSWYQQTPGQGLQFLFEYFSETQRNKGNFPGRFSGRQFSNSRSEMNVSTLELGDSALYLCASTLTGSSYNEQFFGPGTRLTVL.

CDR3 residues: CASSLDRFNQPQHF. The CDR3 DNA reads as TGTGCCAGCAGCTTGGACAGATTCAATCAGCCCCAGCATTTT. The V gene is TRBV11-2, the J gene TRBJ1-5; perhaps TRBD1 as D (6 bases). The CDR3 runs to 14 residues. The germline V and J ends were trimmed by 3 bases and 3 bases, with 9 bases remaining between them. Per germline, CDR1 SGHAT and CDR2 FQNNGV.

For the CDR3, the DNA is TGTGCCAGCAGCTTAGGGTCCCGGACGTGGACACATGATGAGCAGTTCTTC. This codes for CASSLGSRTWTHDEQFF. The V and J genes are TRBV7-6 and TRBJ2-1; D is perhaps TRBD1 (5 bases). The CDR3 spans 17 residues. Trimming took 1 base from V and 8 from J, leaving 21 bases between them. CDR1 is SGHVS and CDR2 is FNYEAQ in the germline V gene.

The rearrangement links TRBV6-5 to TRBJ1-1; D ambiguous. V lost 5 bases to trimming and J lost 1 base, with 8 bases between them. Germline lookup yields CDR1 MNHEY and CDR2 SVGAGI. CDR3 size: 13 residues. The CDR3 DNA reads TGTGCCAGCAGTGATATATGGAACACTGAAGCTTTCTTT. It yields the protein CASSDIWNTEAFF.

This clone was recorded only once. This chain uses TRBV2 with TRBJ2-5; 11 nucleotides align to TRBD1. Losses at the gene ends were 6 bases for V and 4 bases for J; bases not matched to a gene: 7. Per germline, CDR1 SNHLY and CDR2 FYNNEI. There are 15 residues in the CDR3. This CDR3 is CASSHGQGAGETQYF. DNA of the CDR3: TGTGCCAGCAGCCACGGACAGGGGGCGGGAGAGACCCAGTACTTC.

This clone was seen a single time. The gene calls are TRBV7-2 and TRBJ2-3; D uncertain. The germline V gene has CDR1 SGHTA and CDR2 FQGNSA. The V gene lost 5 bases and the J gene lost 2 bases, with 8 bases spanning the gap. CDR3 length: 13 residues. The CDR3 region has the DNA TGTGCCAGCAGCCCCTCCGTCACAGATACGCAGTATTTT. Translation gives CASSPSVTDTQYF.

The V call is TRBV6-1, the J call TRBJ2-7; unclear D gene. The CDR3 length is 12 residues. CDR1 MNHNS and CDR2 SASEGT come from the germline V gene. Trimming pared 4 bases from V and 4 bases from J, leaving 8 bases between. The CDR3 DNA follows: TGTGCCAGCAGTGTACCCGTGTACGAGCAGTACTTC. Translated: CASSVPVYEQYF.